This T cell receptor (beta chain) is from a study of cytomegalovirus exposure and HLA in healthy donors. The PCR used 60 Vbeta and 13 Jbeta primers. Measured with immunoSEQ multiplex PCR; TCRdb has only the in-frame clones, and not every one. The sample includes 150,000 to 200,000 clones, more than 60% of them seen just once. CDR1 and CDR2 from the germline V gene are SGHTA and FQGNSA. This CDR3 is 13 amino acids long. After removal of 5 bases from V and 5 bases from J, the junction contained 6 bases not matched to a gene. Healthy bone marrow donors made up the donor group. Sequencing used PBMCs. The chain is built from TRBV7-2 and TRBJ2-7, with TRBD2 matching over 7 bases. The clonotype originates from a man aged 18 to 29 in good health and CMV-seronegative. The chain's CDR3 is CASSTTSVNEQYF. CDR3 in DNA: TGTGCCAGCAGCACCACTAGCGTCAACGAGCAGTACTTC.